The 10 T cell receptor beta chains below were found in one sample sequenced in a study of beta chain features in type 1 diabetes (dated 2018 in TCRdb). Library prep was done by the immunoSEQ multiplex PCR assay. The entire amount of isolated RNA was reverse transcribed using the High Capacity cDNA Reverse Transcription Kit, so the sequenced TCRB transcripts were expressed ones. Entries here come from immuneACCESS through TCRdb and include only in-frame sequences with V and J called. Some clones fail to appear in such tables; in the studies checked, an unresolved V gene covers under half of the shortfall, and the cause of the remainder is unknown. This sample holds under 450,000 clones; over 12% were observed only once. The biggest ten clones account for 0.019% of the sample. Source material: naive CD4+ T cells from blood. The cell subset or site label on this specimen signifies: true naive CD4+ T cells. The receptors shown here come from a woman under 30 in good health.

The table lists this clone with a few counts. The V gene is TRBV5-1, the J gene TRBJ2-7, with unresolved D. Germline assignment: CDR1 SGHRS and CDR2 YFSETQ. The CDR3 has 12 amino acids. V was clipped by 0 bases and J by 7 bases, with 8 bases between them. Here the CDR3 DNA reads TGCGCCAGCAGCTTGGACTGGCGGGAGCAGTACTTC. Its protein is CASSLDWREQYF.

This clone has a handful of counts. The chain couples TRBV9 to TRBJ2-2; possible D gene TRBD1, 6 bases. V was cut by 0 bases and J by 3 bases, with 9 bases left in between. The CDR3 covers 15 residues. Germline assignment: CDR1 SGDLS and CDR2 YYNGEE. The CDR3 sequence is CASSVGDIDTGELFF. Here the CDR3 DNA reads TGTGCCAGCAGCGTAGGGGACATAGACACCGGGGAGCTGTTTTTT.

This clone turned up a few times. The identical CDR3 is also encoded by other nucleotide sequences in the sample. This rearrangement joins TRBV29-1 to TRBJ1-1, with D unclear. Looked up from germline, CDR1 is SQVTM and CDR2 is ANQGSEA. Deletions cut 4 bases from V and 0 bases from J, with 6 bases between. The CDR3 covers 12 residues. In nucleotides, the CDR3 is TGCAGCGTTGGGAGGGTGAACACTGAAGCTTTCTTT. Translation: CSVGRVNTEAFF.

This clone was seen only a few times. The chain recombines TRBV2 with TRBJ2-4; D might be TRBD1 (6 bases). The CDR3 length is 14 residues. V was shortened by 8 bases and J by 0 bases, with 11 bases between the two germline ends. Germline CDR1 is SNHLY and CDR2 is FYNNEI. The CDR3 sequence: CASRAQGAKNIQYF. CDR3 nucleotide sequence: TGTGCCAGCCGGGCACAGGGAGCCAAAAACATTCAGTACTTC.

The table lists this clone with a few counts. Other DNA sequences in this sample translate to the same CDR3. V usage is TRBV9 and J usage is TRBJ2-3; 11 positions match TRBD2. V trimming: 0 bases; J trimming: 0 bases; junction bases outside the gene matches: 0. This CDR3 comprises 16 residues. Germline V gives CDR1 SGDLS, CDR2 YYNGEE. The CDR3 nucleotides read TGTGCCAGCAGCGTAGGGACTAGCGGGAGCACAGATACGCAGTATTTT. Residues: CASSVGTSGSTDTQYF.

Here the CDR3 DNA reads TGTGCCAGCGGGACAGAGTATCAGCCCCAGCATTTT. Amino acids: CASGTEYQPQHF. V usage is TRBV27 and J usage is TRBJ1-5, with TRBD1 matching 7 bases. The trim removed 8 bases at V and 5 bases at J, leaving 3 bases unmatched. The CDR3 has 12 residues. Per the germline V gene, CDR1 is MNHEY and CDR2 is SMNVEV (reference sequence).

This chain connects TRBV25-1 to TRBJ2-7, with 8 nucleotides matching TRBD1. After removal of 2 bases from V and 3 bases from J, the junction contained 6 bases not matched to a gene. The CDR3 contains 15 residues. The germline V gene encodes CDR1 MGHDK and CDR2 SYGVNS. The DNA for the CDR3 is TGTGCCAGCAGTGAACCCGGGACAGGACACTACGAGCAGTACTTC. The encoded protein is CASSEPGTGHYEQYF.

The chain joins TRBV7-2 to TRBJ1-2; TRBD1 matches 7 bases. Germline V gene sequence: CDR1 SGHTA, CDR2 FQGNSA. CDR3 size: 15 residues. The J segment lost 4 bases and the V segment lost 4 bases, leaving 9 bases of the junction unmatched. CDR3: CASSSAGTVLYGYTF. The CDR3, as DNA: TGTGCCAGCAGCTCCGCCGGGACAGTCCTCTATGGCTACACCTTC. The complete variable domain, with remaining parts taken from reference TRBV7-2 and TRBJ1-2, reads GAGVSQSPSNKVTEKGKDVELRCDPISGHTALYWYRQSLGQGLEFLIYFQGNSAPDKSGLPSDRFSAERTGGSVSTLTIQRTQQEDSAVYLCASSSAGTVLYGYTFGSGTRLTVV.

The chain carries TRBV6-1 and TRBJ1-5; D is possibly TRBD1 (6 bases). The V gene lost 6 bases and the J gene lost 0 bases, with 12 bases spanning the gap. CDR1 MNHNS and CDR2 SASEGT come from the germline V gene. The CDR3 loop spans 15 amino acids. The CDR3, as DNA: TGTGCCAGCAGCCCGGACAGACATAGCAATCAGCCCCAGCATTTT. Protein sequence: CASSPDRHSNQPQHF.

V usage is TRBV10-3 and J usage is TRBJ2-1; a possible D gene is TRBD1 (6 bases). Trimming removed 7 bases at V and 5 bases at J, with 15 bases between. The germline gives CDR1 ENHRY, CDR2 SYGVKD. This CDR3 contains 14 residues. DNA of the CDR3: TGTGCCATCACTTCGGACAGTAACAACAATGAGCAGTTCTTC. Residues: CAITSDSNNNEQFF.